What follows is one TCR beta chain and its context. Method: immunoSEQ multiplex PCR; TCRdb's copy keeps in-frame clones and lacks some. This table holds around 100,000 clones, over 65% found once. The data were obtained in a study of blood T cell repertoires in COVID-19. Overall study: From T cells, B-cell-depleted T cells, or PBMCs came the material, which was cDNA or gDNA.

Per the germline V gene, CDR1 is SQVTM and CDR2 is ANQGSEA. The CDR3 runs 12 residues. Trimming stripped 4 bases from V and 1 base from J, with 7 bases between. The sequence was obtained from a human donor in a cohort sampled during active COVID-19. The genes are TRBV29-1 and TRBJ2-5; D is possibly TRBD2 (5 bases). What was sequenced was peripheral blood. The DNA for the CDR3 is TGCAGCGTTGTGGCGGGCCAAGAGACCCAGTACTTC. This encodes CSVVAGQETQYF.